This T cell receptor beta chain comes out of a study of T cells after yellow fever vaccination. Study-wide results and limits: Only a minor proportion of clonotypes was detected across both CD4 and CD8 compartments.

Comment on this clonotype: Its antigen remains unidentified.

It was through 5'RACE template switching that TCR cDNA was made, with a universal primer site and UMIs added. TCRdb re-analysed the 5' RACE reads in MiXCR, keeping a single row per CDR3 protein. The repertoire includes about 300,000 distinct CDR3 sequences, approximately 7% of them detected once, and over 15% sits in the top ten. The sequencing used PBMCs, collected more than 40 days after the first yellow fever vaccination. The origin of this receptor is a man younger than 35 who received the YFV17D yellow fever vaccine.

CDR3 sequence (DNA): TGTGCCAGTAGCCCCATAGACAATGAGCAGTTCTTC. It translates to CASSPIDNEQFF. The chain combines TRBV19 with TRBJ2-1; D unresolved. Germline CDR1 and CDR2: LNHDA and SQIVND (reference sequence). V lost 6 bases, J lost 5 bases, and 8 bases lay in between. The CDR3 is 12 amino acids.